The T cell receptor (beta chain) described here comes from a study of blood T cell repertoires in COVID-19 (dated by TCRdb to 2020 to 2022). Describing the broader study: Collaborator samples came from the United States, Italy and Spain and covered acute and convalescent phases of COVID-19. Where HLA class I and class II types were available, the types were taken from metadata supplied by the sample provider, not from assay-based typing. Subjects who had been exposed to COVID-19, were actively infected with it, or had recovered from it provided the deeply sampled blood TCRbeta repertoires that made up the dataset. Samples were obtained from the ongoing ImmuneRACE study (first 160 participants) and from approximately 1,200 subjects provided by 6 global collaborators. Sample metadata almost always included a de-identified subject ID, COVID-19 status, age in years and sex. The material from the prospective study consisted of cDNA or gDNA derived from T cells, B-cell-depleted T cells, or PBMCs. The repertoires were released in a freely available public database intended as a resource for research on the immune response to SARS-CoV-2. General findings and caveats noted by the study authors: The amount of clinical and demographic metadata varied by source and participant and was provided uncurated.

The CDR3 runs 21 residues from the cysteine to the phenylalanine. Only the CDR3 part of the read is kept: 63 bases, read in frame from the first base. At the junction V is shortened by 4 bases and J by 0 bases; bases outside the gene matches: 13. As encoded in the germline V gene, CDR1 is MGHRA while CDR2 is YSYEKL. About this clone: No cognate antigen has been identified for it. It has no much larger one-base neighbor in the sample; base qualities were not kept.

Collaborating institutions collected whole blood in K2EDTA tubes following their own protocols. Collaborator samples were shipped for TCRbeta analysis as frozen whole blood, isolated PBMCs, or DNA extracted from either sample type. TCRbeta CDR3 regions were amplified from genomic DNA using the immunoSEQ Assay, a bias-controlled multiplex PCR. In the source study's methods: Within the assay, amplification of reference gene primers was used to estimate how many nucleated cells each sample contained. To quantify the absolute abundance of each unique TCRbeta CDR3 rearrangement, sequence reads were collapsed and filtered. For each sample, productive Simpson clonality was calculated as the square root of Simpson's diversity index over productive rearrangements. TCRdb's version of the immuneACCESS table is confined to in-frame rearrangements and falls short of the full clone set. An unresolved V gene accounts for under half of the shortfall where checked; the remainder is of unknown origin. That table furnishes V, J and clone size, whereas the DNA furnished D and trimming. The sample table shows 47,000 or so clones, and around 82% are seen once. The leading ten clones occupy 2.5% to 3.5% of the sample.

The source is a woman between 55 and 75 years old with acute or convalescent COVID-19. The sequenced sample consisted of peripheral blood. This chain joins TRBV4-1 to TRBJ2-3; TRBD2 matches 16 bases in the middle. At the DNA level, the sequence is TGCGCCAGCAGCCGGAAGGGACTAGCGGGGGGGCCGGGAGGAAGCACAGATACGCAGTATTTT. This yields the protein CASSRKGLAGGPGGSTDTQYF.